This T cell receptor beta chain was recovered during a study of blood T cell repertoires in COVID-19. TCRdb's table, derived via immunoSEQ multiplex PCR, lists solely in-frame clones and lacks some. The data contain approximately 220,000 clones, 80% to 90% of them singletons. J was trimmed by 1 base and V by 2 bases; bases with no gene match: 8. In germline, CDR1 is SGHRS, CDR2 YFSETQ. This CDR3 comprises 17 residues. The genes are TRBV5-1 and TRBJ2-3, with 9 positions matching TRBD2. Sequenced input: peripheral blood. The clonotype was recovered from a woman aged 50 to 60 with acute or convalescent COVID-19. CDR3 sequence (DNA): TGCGCCAGCAGCTTCGAACTAGCGGGTACAGGCACAGATACGCAGTATTTT. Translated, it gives CASSFELAGTGTDTQYF.